This T cell receptor beta chain is from a study of T cell responses to AZD1222 COVID-19 vaccine. Study at large: Second doses that came at about 4 or about 12 weeks were put together.

Findings and caveats of the study: Researchers took repertoire samples only after the peak T cell response had come. Reportedly, nearly half the spike-specific TCRs target unmutated variant regions. A rise in Spike-specific TCR breadth and depth followed two AZD1222 doses.

Sequenced by immunoSEQ multiplex PCR; TCRdb stores in-frame clones only, minus some. The sample has around 110,000 clones; 80% to 90% are singletons. The CDR3 totals 14 residues. The germline CDR1 and CDR2 sequences are LNHDA and SQIVND (reference sequence). The J segment lost 5 bases and the V segment lost 2 bases, leaving 1 base of the junction unmatched. On this clone itself: Its antigen is unidentified.

The source is an adult in good health. The sequencing here drew on peripheral blood, taken on day 0 of AZD1222 vaccination. V usage is TRBV19 and J usage is TRBJ2-4; 9 bases line up with TRBD2. CDR3 in amino acids: CASSIIAGENIQYF. The CDR3 DNA reads TGTGCCAGTAGTATAATAGCGGGGGAAAACATTCAGTACTTC. Using reference TRBV19 and TRBJ2-4 for the parts outside the CDR3, the full variable domain is DGGITQSPKYLFRKEGQNVTLSCEQNLNHDAMYWYRQDPGQGLRLIYYSQIVNDFQKGDIAEGYSVSREKKESFPLTVTSAQKNPTAFYLCASSIIAGENIQYFGAGTRLSVL.